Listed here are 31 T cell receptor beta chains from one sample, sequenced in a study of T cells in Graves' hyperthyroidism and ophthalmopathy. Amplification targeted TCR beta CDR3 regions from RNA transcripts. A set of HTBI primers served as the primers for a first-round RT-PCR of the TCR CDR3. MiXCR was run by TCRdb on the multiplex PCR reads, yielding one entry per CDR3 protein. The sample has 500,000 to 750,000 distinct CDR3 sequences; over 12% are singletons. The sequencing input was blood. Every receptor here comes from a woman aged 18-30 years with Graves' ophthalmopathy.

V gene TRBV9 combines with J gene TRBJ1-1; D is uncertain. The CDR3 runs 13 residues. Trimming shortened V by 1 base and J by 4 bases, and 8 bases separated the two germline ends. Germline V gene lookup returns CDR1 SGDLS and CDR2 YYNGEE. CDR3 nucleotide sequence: TGTGCCAGCAGCGTAATGGGCCTCACTGAAGCTTTCTTT. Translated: CASSVMGLTEAFF.

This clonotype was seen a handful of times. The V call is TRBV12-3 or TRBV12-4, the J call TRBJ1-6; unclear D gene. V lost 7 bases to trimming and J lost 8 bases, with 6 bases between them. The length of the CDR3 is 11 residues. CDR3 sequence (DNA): TGTGCCAGCATGATTTATTCACCCCTCCACTTT. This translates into CASMIYSPLHF.

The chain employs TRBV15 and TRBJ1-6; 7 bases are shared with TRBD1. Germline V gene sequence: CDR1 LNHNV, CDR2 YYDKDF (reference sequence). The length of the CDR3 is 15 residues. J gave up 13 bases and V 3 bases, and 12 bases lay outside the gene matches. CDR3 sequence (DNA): TGTGCCACCAGCAGCCCCCACCGACAGGGCGTGCCCCTCCACTTT. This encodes CATSSPHRQGVPLHF.

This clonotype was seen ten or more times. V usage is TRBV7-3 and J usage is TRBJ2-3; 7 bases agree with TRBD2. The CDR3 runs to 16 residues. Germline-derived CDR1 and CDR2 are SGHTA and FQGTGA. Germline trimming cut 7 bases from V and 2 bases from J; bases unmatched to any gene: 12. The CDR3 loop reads CASTQPTAGATDTQYF. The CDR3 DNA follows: TGTGCCAGCACCCAACCGACGGCGGGAGCCACAGATACGCAGTATTTT.

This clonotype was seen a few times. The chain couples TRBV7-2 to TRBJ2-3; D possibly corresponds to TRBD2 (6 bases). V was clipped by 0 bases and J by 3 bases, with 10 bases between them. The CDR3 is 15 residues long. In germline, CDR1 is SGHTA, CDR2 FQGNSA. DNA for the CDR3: TGTGCCAGCAGCTTAGCGCCGCGGGGTACAGATACGCAGTATTTT. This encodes CASSLAPRGTDTQYF.

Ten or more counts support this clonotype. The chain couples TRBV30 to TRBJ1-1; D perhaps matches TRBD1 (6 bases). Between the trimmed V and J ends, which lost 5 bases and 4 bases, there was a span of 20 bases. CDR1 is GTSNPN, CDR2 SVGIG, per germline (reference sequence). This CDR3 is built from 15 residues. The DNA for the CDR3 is TGTGCCTGGGGCCACGAGGAGGGGGTCGGCACTGAAGCTTTCTTT. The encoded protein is CAWGHEEGVGTEAFF. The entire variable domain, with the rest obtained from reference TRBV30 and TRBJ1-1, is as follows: SQTIHQWPATLVQPVGSPLSLECTVEGTSNPNLYWYRQAAGRGLQLLFYSVGIGQISSEVPQNLSASRPQDRQFILSSKKLLLSDSGFYLCAWGHEEGVGTEAFFGQGTRLTVV.

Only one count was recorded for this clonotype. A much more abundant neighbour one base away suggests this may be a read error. The CDR3 coding sequence is TGTGCCAGCAGCTTTCAGACTAGCGGGAGGAGCACAGATGCGCAGTATTTT. It specifies CASSFQTSGRSTDAQYF. This chain connects TRBV7-9 to TRBJ2-3, with 13 bases identical to TRBD2. CDR1 and CDR2 (germline): SEHNR, FQNEAQ (reference sequence). This CDR3 has 17 amino acids.

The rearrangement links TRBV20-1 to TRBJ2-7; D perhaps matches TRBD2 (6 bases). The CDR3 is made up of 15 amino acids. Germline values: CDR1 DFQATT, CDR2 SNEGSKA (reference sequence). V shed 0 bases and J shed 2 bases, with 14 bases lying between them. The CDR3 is CSARDPEEGPYEQYF. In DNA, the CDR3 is TGCAGTGCTAGAGACCCAGAGGAGGGGCCCTACGAGCAGTACTTC.

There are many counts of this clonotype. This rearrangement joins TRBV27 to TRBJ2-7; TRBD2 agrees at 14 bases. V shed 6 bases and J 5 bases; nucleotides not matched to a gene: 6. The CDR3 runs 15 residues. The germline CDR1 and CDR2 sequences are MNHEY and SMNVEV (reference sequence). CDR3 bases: TGTGCCAGCAGCTTAGGGACTAGCGGGAGTAACGAGCAGTACTTC. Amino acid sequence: CASSLGTSGSNEQYF.

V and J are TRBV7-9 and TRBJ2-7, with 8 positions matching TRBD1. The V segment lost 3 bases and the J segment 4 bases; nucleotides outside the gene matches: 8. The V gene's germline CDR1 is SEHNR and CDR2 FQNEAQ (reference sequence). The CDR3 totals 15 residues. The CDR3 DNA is TGTGCCAGCAGCTTGAATTGGGACAGGTCGTACGAGCAGTACTTC. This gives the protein CASSLNWDRSYEQYF.

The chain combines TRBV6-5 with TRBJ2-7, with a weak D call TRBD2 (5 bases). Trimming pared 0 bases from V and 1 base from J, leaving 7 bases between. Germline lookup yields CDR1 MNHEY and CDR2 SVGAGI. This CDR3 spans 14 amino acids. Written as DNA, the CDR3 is TGTGCCAGCAGTTACTCCTTAGCGTCCTACGAGCAGTACTTC. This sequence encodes CASSYSLASYEQYF.

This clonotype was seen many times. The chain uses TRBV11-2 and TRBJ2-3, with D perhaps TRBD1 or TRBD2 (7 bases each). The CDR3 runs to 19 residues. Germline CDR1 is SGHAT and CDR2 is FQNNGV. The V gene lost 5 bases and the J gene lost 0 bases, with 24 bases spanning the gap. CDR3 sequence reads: CASSPTGGTVTFSTDTQYF. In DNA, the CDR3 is TGTGCCAGCAGCCCTACCGGGGGGACAGTGACCTTCAGCACAGATACGCAGTATTTT.

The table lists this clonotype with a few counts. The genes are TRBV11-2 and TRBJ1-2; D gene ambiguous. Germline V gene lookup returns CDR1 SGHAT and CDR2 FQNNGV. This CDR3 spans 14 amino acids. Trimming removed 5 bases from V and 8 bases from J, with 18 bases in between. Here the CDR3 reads CASSPPRDPGGYTF. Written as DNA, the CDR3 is TGTGCCAGCAGCCCCCCACGTGATCCCGGAGGCTACACCTTC.

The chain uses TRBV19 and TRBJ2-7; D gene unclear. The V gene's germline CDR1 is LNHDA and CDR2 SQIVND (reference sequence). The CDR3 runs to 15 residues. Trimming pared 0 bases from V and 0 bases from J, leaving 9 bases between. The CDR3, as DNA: TGTGCCAGTAGTATAGACAGCGTGCCCTCCTACGAGCAGTACTTC. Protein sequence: CASSIDSVPSYEQYF.

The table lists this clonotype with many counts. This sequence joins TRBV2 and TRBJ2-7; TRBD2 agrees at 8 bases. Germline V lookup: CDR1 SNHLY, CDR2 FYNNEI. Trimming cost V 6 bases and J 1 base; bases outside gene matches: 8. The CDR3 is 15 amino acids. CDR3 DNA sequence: TGTGCCAGCAGACTTACCGGGACTAGGTCCTACGAGCAGTACTTC. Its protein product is CASRLTGTRSYEQYF.

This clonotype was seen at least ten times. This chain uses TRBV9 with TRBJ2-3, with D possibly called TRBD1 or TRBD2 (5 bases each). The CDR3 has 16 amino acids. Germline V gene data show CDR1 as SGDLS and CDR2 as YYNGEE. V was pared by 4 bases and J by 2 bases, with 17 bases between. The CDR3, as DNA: TGTGCCAGCAGCCTGAGTCCCCGAGGGACCACAGATACGCAGTATTTT. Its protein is CASSLSPRGTTDTQYF.

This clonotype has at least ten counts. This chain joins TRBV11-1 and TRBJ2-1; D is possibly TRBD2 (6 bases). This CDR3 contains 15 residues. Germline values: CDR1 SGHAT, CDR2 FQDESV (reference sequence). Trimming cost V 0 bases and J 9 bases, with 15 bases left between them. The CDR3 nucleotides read TGTGCCAGCAGCTTAGCAGGCTATTATAGCGGTGAGCAGTTCTTC. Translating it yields CASSLAGYYSGEQFF.

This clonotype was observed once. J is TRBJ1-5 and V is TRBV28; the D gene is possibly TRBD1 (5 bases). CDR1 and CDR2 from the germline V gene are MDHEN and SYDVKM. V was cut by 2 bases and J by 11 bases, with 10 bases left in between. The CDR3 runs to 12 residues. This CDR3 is CASSLGGSAQHF. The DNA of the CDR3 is TGTGCCAGCAGTTTAGGGGGATCAGCCCAGCATTTT.

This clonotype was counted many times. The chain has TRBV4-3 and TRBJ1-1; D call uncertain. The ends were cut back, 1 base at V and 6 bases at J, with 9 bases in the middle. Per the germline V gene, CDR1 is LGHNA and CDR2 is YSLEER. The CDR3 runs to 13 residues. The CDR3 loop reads CASSQGGRAEAFF. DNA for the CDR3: TGCGCCAGCAGCCAAGGGGGTAGGGCTGAAGCTTTCTTT.

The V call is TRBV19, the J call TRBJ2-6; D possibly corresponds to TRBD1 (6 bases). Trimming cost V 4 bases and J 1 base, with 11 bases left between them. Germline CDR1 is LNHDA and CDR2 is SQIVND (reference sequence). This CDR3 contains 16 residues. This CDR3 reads CASSTPQGSGANVLTF. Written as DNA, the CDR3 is TGTGCCAGTAGTACCCCACAGGGATCTGGGGCCAACGTCCTGACTTTC. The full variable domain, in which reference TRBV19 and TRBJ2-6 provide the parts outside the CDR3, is DGGITQSPKYLFRKEGQNVTLSCEQNLNHDAMYWYRQDPGQGLRLIYYSQIVNDFQKGDIAEGYSVSREKKESFPLTVTSAQKNPTAFYLCASSTPQGSGANVLTFGAGSRLTVL.

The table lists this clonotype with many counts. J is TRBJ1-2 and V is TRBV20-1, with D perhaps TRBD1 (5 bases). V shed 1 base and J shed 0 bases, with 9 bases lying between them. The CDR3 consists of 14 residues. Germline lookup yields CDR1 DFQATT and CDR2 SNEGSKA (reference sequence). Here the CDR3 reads CSARGGDPNYGYTF. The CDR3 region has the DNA TGCAGTGCTAGAGGGGGGGATCCTAACTATGGCTACACCTTC.

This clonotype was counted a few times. The CDR3 sequence is CAWSKGRDLAKNIQYF. DNA for the CDR3: TGTGCCTGGAGTAAGGGCAGGGACTTAGCCAAAAACATTCAGTACTTC. V is TRBV30 and J is TRBJ2-4; D might be TRBD2 (6 bases). The germline gives CDR1 GTSNPN, CDR2 SVGIG (reference sequence). The CDR3 consists of 16 residues. V was shortened by 2 bases and J by 0 bases, with 14 bases between the two germline ends.

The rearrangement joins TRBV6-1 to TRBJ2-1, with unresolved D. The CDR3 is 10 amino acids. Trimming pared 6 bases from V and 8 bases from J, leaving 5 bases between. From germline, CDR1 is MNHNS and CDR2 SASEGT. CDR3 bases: TGTGCCAGCAGCTCCCATGAGCAGTTCTTC. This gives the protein CASSSHEQFF.

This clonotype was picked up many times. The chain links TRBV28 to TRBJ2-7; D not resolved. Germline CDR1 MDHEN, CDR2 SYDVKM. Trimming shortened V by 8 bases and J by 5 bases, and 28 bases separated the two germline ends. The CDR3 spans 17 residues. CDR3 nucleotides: TGTGCCAGCTGTACCGAGGACGGAAAGCTTTGTATCGACGAGCAGTACTTC. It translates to CASCTEDGKLCIDEQYF.

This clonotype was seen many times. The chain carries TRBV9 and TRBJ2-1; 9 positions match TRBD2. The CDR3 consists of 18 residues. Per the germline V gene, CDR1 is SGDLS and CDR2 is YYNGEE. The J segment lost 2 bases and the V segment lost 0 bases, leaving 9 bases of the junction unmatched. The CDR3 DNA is TGTGCCAGCAGCGTAGGTCTTAGCGGGAGAAAGCCCTACAATGAGCAGTTCTTC. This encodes CASSVGLSGRKPYNEQFF.

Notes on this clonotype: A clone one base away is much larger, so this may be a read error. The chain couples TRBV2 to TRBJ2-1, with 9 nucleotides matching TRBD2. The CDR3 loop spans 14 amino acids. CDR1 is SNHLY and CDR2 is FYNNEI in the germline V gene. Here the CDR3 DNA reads TGTGCCGGCAGCCGTAGCGGGAGTCGTGATGAGCAGTTCTTC. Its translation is CAGSRSGSRDEQFF.

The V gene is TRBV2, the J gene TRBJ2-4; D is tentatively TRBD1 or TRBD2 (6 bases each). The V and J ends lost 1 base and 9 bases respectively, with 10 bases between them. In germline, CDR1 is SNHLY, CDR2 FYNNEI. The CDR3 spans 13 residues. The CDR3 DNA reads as TGTGCCAGCAGTGAAGTAGGGGGGATCATTCAGTACTTC. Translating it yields CASSEVGGIIQYF. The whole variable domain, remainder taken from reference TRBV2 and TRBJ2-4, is EPEVTQTPSHQVTQMGQEVILRCVPISNHLYFYWYRQILGQKVEFLVSFYNNEISEKSEIFDDQFSVERPDGSNFTLKIRSTKLEDSAMYFCASSEVGGIIQYFGAGTRLSVL.

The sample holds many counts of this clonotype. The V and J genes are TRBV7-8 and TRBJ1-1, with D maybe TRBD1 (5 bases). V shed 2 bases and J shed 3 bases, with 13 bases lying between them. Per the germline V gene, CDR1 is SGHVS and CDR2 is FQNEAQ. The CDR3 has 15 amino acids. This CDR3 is CASSLNLGDDTEAFF. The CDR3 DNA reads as TGTGCCAGCAGCTTAAATCTAGGGGATGACACTGAAGCTTTCTTT. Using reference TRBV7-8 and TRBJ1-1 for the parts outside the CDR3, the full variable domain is GAGVSQSPRYKVAKRGQDVALRCDPISGHVSLFWYQQALGQGPEFLTYFQNEAQLDKSGLPSDRFFAERPEGSVSTLKIQRTQQEDSAVYLCASSLNLGDDTEAFFGQGTRLTVV.

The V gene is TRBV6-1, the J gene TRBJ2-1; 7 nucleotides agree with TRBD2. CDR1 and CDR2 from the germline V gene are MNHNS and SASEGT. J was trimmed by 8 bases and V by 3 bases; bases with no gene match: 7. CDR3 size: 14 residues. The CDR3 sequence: CASSEPPSGDEQFF. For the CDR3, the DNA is TGTGCCAGCAGTGAGCCCCCTAGCGGCGATGAGCAGTTCTTC.

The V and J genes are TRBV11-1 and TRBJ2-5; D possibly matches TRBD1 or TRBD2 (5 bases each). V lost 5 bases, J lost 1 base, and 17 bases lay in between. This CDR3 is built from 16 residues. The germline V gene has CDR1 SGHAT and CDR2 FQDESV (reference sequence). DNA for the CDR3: TGTGCCAGCAGCCCCAGGGTGAGGGCCATCCAAGAGACCCAGTACTTC. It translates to CASSPRVRAIQETQYF.

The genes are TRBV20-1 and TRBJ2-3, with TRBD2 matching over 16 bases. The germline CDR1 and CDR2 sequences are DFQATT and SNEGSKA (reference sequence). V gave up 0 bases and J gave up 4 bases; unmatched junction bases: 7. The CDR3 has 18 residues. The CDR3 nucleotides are TGCAGTGCTAGAGATCAGGGGACTAGCGGGAGGGCCCCAGATACGCAGTATTTT. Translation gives CSARDQGTSGRAPDTQYF.